This entry describes one TCR beta chain. Its antigen is currently not known. No much larger clonotype is one base removed from it; base qualities were not supplied. This record comes from a study of blood T cell repertoires in COVID-19 (dated by TCRdb to 2018 to 2020). At the level of the whole study: Samples from collaborators originated in the United States, Italy and Spain and spanned both the acute and convalescent phases of COVID-19. The prospective study material was composed of cDNA or gDNA derived from T cells, B-cell-depleted T cells, or PBMCs. Deeply sampled blood TCRbeta repertoires from subjects exposed to, actively infected with, or recovered from COVID-19 were included in the dataset. The repertoires were released in a freely available public database meant as a resource for research on the immune response to SARS-CoV-2. The samples were drawn from the first 160 participants of the ongoing ImmuneRACE study and from over a thousand subjects provided by 6 global collaborators. The sample metadata nearly always contained a de-identified subject ID, COVID-19 status, age in years and sex. Where available, HLA class I and class II types were taken from metadata supplied by the sample provider and were not determined by assay-based typing.

TCRbeta CDR3 regions were amplified from genomic DNA using the immunoSEQ Assay, a bias-controlled multiplex PCR. The original pipeline was this. Within the assay, amplification of reference gene primers was used to estimate how many nucleated cells each sample contained. Sequence reads were collapsed and filtered to measure the absolute abundance of every unique TCRbeta CDR3 rearrangement. Productive Simpson clonality was computed per sample as the square root of Simpson's diversity index over productive rearrangements. The table comes from immuneACCESS by way of TCRdb, which keeps in-frame sequences with V and J called. Part of the clones is missing from these tables; in studies checked, under half for an unresolved V gene and the rest for unknown reasons. That table gives V, J and clone size, and the DNA gave D and trimming. The sample table lists about 430,000 clones, 85% to 90% of them with a count of one. The ten most abundant clones make up 0.8% to 0.9% of the sample.

At one collaborating source in Seattle, patients were enrolled during active infection and were followed longitudinally through the course of disease. Whole blood was collected in K2EDTA tubes by collaborating institutions according to the institutions' own protocols. For TCRbeta analysis, collaborator samples were shipped as frozen whole blood, as isolated PBMCs, or as DNA extracted from either sample type. There are 17 amino acids in the CDR3, from cysteine to phenylalanine inclusive. Only the CDR3 DNA is retained, 51 bases long and in frame from the first base. Broader findings and caveats from the paper: The amount of clinical and demographic metadata varied by source and participant and was provided uncurated.

Sequencing used peripheral blood. The receptor was derived from a man in his late teens or twenties with COVID-19, enrolled during active disease. The rearrangement combines TRBV21-1 with TRBJ1-1; no DNA check was done on the table's D call, TRBD1. TRBV21-1 is given as a pseudogene. The CDR3 protein is CASSKAAGGRWRTEAFF. The nucleotide sequence is TGTGCCAGCAGCAAAGCGGCAGGGGGAAGGTGGCGTACTGAAGCTTTCTTT.